These T cell receptor beta chains were read from a single sample in a study of shared clonotypes between healthy human individuals. Generated by immunoSEQ multiplex PCR, the TCRdb table keeps only in-frame clones and is missing some. Altogether over 2 million clones are present, about 90% being singletons, with the ten largest covering more than 0.35%. Sequencing was performed on naive CD4+ T cells from PBMCs. The receptors here all came from a man between 18 and 35 years old in good health. Some clones in this sample may be carry-over from other donors' samples. CDR3s include the opening cysteine and the closing phenylalanine or tryptophan. The order of the fields is clone size, J gene, D gene, V gene, CDR3 DNA, CDR3 protein. A D gene is named only where the DNA matches it firmly. Some rows have no size entry. The others give once, few or many, or a class for an expanded clone.

>.|TRBJ1-2|.|TRBV7-2
TGTGCCAGCACCTCACTCTATGGCTACACCTTC
CASTSLYGYTF
>.|TRBJ1-6|.|TRBV5-6
TGTGCCAGCAGCTTAGGATCGGGCTTCTTCGGTTCACCCCTCCACTTT
CASSLGSGFFGSPLHF
>.|TRBJ2-1|.|TRBV29-1
TGCAGCGTTGATTTTACCTACAATGAGCAGTTCTTC
CSVDFTYNEQFF
>.|TRBJ2-1|TRBD2|TRBV28
TGTGCCACTACCGGGACTAGCCCCAATGAGCAGTTCTTC
CATTGTSPNEQFF
>once|TRBJ2-6|.|TRBV7-2
TGTGCCAGCAGCTTTGAAGGGGCCGGGGCCAACGTCCTGACTTTC
CASSFEGAGANVLTF
>.|TRBJ2-7|TRBD1|TRBV10-3
TGTGCCATCAGTGTGGGGGACAGTCTCGACGAGCAGTACTTC
CAISVGDSLDEQYF
>.|TRBJ2-3|.|TRBV5-1
TGCGCCAGCAGCTTGGTGGGGGAGGCGGATACGCAGTATTTT
CASSLVGEADTQYF
>.|TRBJ1-1|.|TRBV28
TGTGCCAGCAGTTTAGGGAGGGTAACAGACGCTTTCTTT
CASSLGRVTDAFF
>.|TRBJ2-1|.|TRBV5-1
TGCGCCAGCAGCCCCGGGACCAATTTAGAAAATGAGCAGTTCTTC
CASSPGTNLENEQFF
>.|TRBJ1-3|.|TRBV4-3
TGCGCCAGCAGCCAAGTCAGGGGCCTCCCCTTCCAAAACACCATATATTTT
CASSQVRGLPFQNTIYF
>.|TRBJ2-2|.|TRBV28
TGTGCCAGCAGTTTAGGGGGGGCTGGCACCGGGGAGCTGTTTTTT
CASSLGGAGTGELFF
>.|TRBJ1-3|.|TRBV10-2
TGCGCCAGCAGTGAGTCGAGGGGAAACACCATATATTTT
CASSESRGNTIYF
>.|TRBJ1-5|.|TRBV19
TGTGCCAGTAGTGGGATAGGGAATCAGCCCCAGCATTTT
CASSGIGNQPQHF
>.|TRBJ2-7|.|TRBV29-1
TGCAGCGTTGAATCGGAACGAGGGAGAGTCCACGAGCAGTACTTC
CSVESERGRVHEQYF
>.|TRBJ2-5|.|TRBV28
TGTGCCAGCAGTCGGACCCAAGAGACCCAGTACTTC
CASSRTQETQYF
>.|TRBJ2-4|TRBD2|TRBV28
TGTGCCAGCGCCGGAATAGGGACTAGCGGGCGCAGAGCCAAAAACATTCAGTACTTC
CASAGIGTSGRRAKNIQYF
>.|TRBJ2-3|TRBD2|TRBV5-1
TGCGCCAGCAGCCCCGGGACTAGCGGGTTCTTCGGCACAGATACGCAGTATTTT
CASSPGTSGFFGTDTQYF
>few|TRBJ1-1|.|TRBV30
TGTGCCTGCGGACAGCCCGAGGTACGCTTT
CACGQPEVRF
>.|TRBJ2-1|.|TRBV5-4
TGTGCCAGCCTCGAGGGGGGCGCAGCCTACAATGAGCAGTTCTTC
CASLEGGAAYNEQFF
>.|TRBJ2-2|TRBD2|TRBV5-1
TGCGCCAGCAGCTTCTTGCTAGCGGGAGGTGGGGAGCTGTTTTTT
CASSFLLAGGGELFF
>.|TRBJ2-1|.|TRBV6-4
TGTGCCAGCAGTGCCGAGGGAGGCCTTGGGAATGAGCAGTTCTTC
CASSAEGGLGNEQFF
>.|TRBJ1-6|.|TRBV18
TGTGCCAGCTCATCCCCGGGACTTGGGGAGAATTCACCCCTCCACTTT
CASSSPGLGENSPLHF
>.|TRBJ1-2|.|TRBV5-5
TGTGCCAGCAGCTTGGCCGCGGTCAACTATGGCTACACCTTC
CASSLAAVNYGYTF
>few|TRBJ2-7|.|TRBV7-3
TGTGCCAGCAGCTTCACCCAGGGCGAGCAGTACTTC
CASSFTQGEQYF
>.|TRBJ2-7|TRBD1|TRBV27
TGTGCCAGCAGTCCCTTGGGGGACAGGACCTACGAGCAGTACTTC
CASSPLGDRTYEQYF
>.|TRBJ2-7|.|TRBV30
TGTGCCTGGAGGGTCGGGAGACAACAGTACTTC
CAWRVGRQQYF
>.|TRBJ2-1|TRBD2|TRBV5-1
TGCGCCAGCCAGCTAGCGGACTACAATGAGCAGTTCTTC
CASQLADYNEQFF
>.|TRBJ1-5|.|TRBV10-1
TGCGCCAGCAGTGAAGCCCCCAATCAGCCCCAGCATTTT
CASSEAPNQPQHF
>.|TRBJ2-2|TRBD1|TRBV14
TGTGCCAGCAGCCAACTACCGGGTCAGGGGGCGACCGGGGAGCTGTTTTTT
CASSQLPGQGATGELFF
>.|TRBJ2-1|.|TRBV28
TGTGCCAGCAGTCCAGGGGACGGCTCCTACAATGAGCAGTTCTTC
CASSPGDGSYNEQFF
>.|TRBJ1-2|.|TRBV5-8
TGTGCCAGCAGCAAGCGGGCATCTAACTATGGCTACACCTTC
CASSKRASNYGYTF
>few|TRBJ1-5|.|TRBV28
TGTGCCAGCAGAGTGAGAAATCAGCCCCAGCATTTT
CASRVRNQPQHF
>.|TRBJ1-5|.|TRBV4-2
TGTGCCAGCAGCCAAGGACGTCAGGGCTATTTGGGCAATCAGCCCCAGCATTTT
CASSQGRQGYLGNQPQHF
>once|TRBJ1-4|.|TRBV2
TGTGCCAGCAGTGAAGCGCGTTCGGCCCTAAATGAAAAACTGTTTTTT
CASSEARSALNEKLFF
>.|TRBJ2-1|.|TRBV27
TGTGCCAGCAGCCTATCGCAGGCCTTTAATGAGCAGTTCTTC
CASSLSQAFNEQFF
>once|TRBJ1-2|.|TRBV7-8
TGTGCCAGCAGCGCGAGCATCCTCTATGGCTACACCTTC
CASSASILYGYTF
>.|TRBJ1-1|TRBD1|TRBV20-1
TGCAGTGCTGACAGGGGCACTGAAGCTTTCTTT
CSADRGTEAFF
>.|TRBJ1-3|.|TRBV25-1
TGTGCCAGCAGCTCCAGCTCTGGAAACACCATATATTTT
CASSSSSGNTIYF
>.|TRBJ2-3|.|TRBV7-3
TGTGCCAGCAGCTTCCTTAGCTCCTCCACAGATACGCAGTATTTT
CASSFLSSSTDTQYF
>.|TRBJ2-7|TRBD2|TRBV2
TGTGCCAGCACTGTAGCGGGAGTATCAGGGGAGCAGTACTTC
CASTVAGVSGEQYF
>.|TRBJ1-4|.|TRBV6-1
TGTGCCAGCAGTGAGTGGTCGACTAATGAAAAACTGTTTTTT
CASSEWSTNEKLFF
>.|TRBJ2-2|TRBD2|TRBV5-1
TGCGCCAGCAGCCCGGGACTAGCCGTCACCGGGGAGCTGTTTTTT
CASSPGLAVTGELFF
>.|TRBJ1-1|.|TRBV5-8
TGTGCCAGCAGCGCGGGATGGAACACTGAAGCTTTCTTT
CASSAGWNTEAFF
>.|TRBJ2-3|.|TRBV7-8
TGTGCCAGCAGCTTTGTCCAGGGCACAGATACGCAGTATTTT
CASSFVQGTDTQYF
>.|TRBJ2-7|.|TRBV6-5
TGTGCCAGCAGTTACTCGCGGCGGGCTCCCTACGAGCAGTACTTC
CASSYSRRAPYEQYF